Reported below is one T cell receptor (beta chain). The antigen is not known. This specimen belongs to a study of blood T cell dynamics during melanoma immunotherapy. Study at large: Patients with metastatic melanoma got pembrolizumab or nivolumab-ipilimumab as first-line care.

The time point is: week 3, after first cycle of checkpoint inhibitor. V shed 5 bases and J 4 bases; nucleotides not matched to a gene: 14. The germline gives CDR1 SGHVS, CDR2 FQNEAQ. The CDR3 extends over 17 amino acids. Whole-study results and caveats: PBMC repertoires of eventual disease-control patients split at W3 into clonality or diversity gains.

Produced via immunoSEQ multiplex PCR; TCRdb's table is partial and in-frame only. The sample has about 6,000 clones; about four fifths are singletons. The chain employs TRBV7-8 and TRBJ2-3; 8 positions match TRBD2. This clonotype was obtained from a human donor with melanoma. The material was blood, obtained from a patient treated with checkpoint blockade. The CDR3 nucleotides read TGTGCCAGCAGCCCGAGTGCCAGCGGGAGAGTTCCAGATACGCAGTATTTT. Encoded protein: CASSPSASGRVPDTQYF.